This T cell receptor (beta chain) is from a study of blood T cells in healthy people across ages. This clonotype showed up just a few times. Its antigen remains unidentified. Study observations and caveats: Long-lived donors exceeded aged donors in naive CD4+ cells and diversity.

Donors ranged from 6 to 90 years old and were healthy Caucasians in Russia. Each sample yielded at least 5 micrograms of PBMC total RNA. The V gene's germline CDR1 is MNHEY and CDR2 SMNVEV (reference sequence). The ends lost 5 bases at V and 0 bases at J; junction bases unmatched: 9. There are 17 residues in the CDR3. Primed by a sample-barcoded 5' primer and a J-beta primer mix, a second PCR proceeded for about 7 to 12 cycles. TCRdb passed the 5' RACE reads through MiXCR, listing each CDR3 protein once. In the table there are just under 900,000 distinct CDR3 sequences, under 30% of which are singletons.

Sequencing was done on a sample of blood. The rearrangement joins TRBV27 to TRBJ1-4, with 7 nucleotides matching TRBD1. The receptor was isolated from a woman older than 75 in good health. The CDR3 nucleotides are TGTGCCAGCAGTCGGACCGGGACAGATTCAACTAATGAAAAACTGTTTTTT. Translating gives CASSRTGTDSTNEKLFF.